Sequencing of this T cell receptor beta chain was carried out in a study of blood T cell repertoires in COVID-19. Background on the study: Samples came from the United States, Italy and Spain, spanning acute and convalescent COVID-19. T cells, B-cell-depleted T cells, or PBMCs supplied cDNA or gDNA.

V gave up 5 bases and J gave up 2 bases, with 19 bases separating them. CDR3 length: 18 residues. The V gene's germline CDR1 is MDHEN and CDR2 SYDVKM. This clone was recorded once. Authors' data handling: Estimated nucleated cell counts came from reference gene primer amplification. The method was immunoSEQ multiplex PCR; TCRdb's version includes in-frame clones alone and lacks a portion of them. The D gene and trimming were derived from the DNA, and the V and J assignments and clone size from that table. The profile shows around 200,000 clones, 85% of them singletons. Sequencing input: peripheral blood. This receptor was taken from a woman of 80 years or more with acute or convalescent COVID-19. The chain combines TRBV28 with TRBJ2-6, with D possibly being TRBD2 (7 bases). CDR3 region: CASSRGGDIGAGANVLTF. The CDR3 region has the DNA TGTGCCAGCAGTAGGGGGGGTGATATCGGAGCTGGGGCCAACGTCCTGACTTTC.